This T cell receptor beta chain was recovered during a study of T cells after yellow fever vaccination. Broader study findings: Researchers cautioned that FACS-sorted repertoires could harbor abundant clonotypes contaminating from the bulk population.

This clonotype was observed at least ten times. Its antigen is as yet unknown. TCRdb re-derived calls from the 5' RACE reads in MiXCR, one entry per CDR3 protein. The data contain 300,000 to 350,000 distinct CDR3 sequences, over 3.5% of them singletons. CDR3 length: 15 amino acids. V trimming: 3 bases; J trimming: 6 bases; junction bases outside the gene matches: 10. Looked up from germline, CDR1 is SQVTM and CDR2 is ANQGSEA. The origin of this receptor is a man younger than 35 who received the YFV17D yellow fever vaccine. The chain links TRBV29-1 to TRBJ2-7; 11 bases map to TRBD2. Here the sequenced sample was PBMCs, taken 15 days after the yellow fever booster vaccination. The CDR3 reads CSVDSGTSGNFEQYF. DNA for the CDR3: TGCAGCGTTGACTCCGGGACTAGCGGAAATTTCGAGCAGTACTTC.